This T cell receptor beta chain was found in a study of T cell responses to AZD1222 COVID-19 vaccine. The study's findings and limits: Clonal diversity was possibly underestimated, and white British individuals and females predominated among donors. Spike-spanning, vaccine-associated CD4 TCRs were dominant at 160-218 and 743-854. Nearly half of unique spike-specific TCRs reportedly avoided B.1.351 and B.1.1.7 mutated regions. Two AZD1222 administrations were followed by greater Spike-specific TCR breadth and depth.

The method was immunoSEQ multiplex PCR; TCRdb's version includes in-frame clones alone and lacks a portion of them. The profile shows about 84,000 clones, 80% to 90% of them singletons. The ends lost 4 bases at V and 6 bases at J; junction bases unmatched: 9. The CDR3 totals 14 residues. Germline V gives CDR1 MGHRA, CDR2 YSYEKL. Regarding this clone: Its specificity is not known.

Sequencing was performed on peripheral blood, taken 28 days after the second AZD1222 dose. The receptor comes from an adult who received the AZD1222 COVID-19 vaccine. The chain couples TRBV4-1 to TRBJ2-7, with 7 bases fitting TRBD1. The CDR3: CASSRETGALEQYF. In nucleotides, the CDR3 is TGCGCCAGCAGCCGAGAAACAGGGGCCCTCGAGCAGTACTTC.